Shown below are 21 T cell receptor beta chains from a single sample sequenced in a study of post-analysis software for immune sequencing data. Every TCR beta cDNA library bore unique molecular identifiers. TCRdb fed the PCR reads into MiXCR, producing one record per CDR3 protein. The data contain roughly 600,000 distinct CDR3 sequences, about 40% of them singletons. Study-wide results and limits: Controls had lower frequencies than patients of a handful of TRBV segments, which included TRBV5-6, TRBV5-1 and TRBV20-1.

Their cognate antigens are unknown. The sequencing sample was made of blood. These receptors were obtained from a girl aged 5-17 years with multiple sclerosis.

The V call is TRBV12-3 or TRBV12-4, the J call TRBJ1-5; possible D gene TRBD1, 5 bases. The CDR3 contains 15 residues. The V end was cut by 3 bases, the J end by 0 bases, with 9 bases between. CDR3 sequence reads: CASSLEGRSNQPQHF. In DNA form, the CDR3 reads TGTGCCAGCAGTTTGGAGGGGCGTAGCAATCAGCCCCAGCATTTT.

The chain carries TRBV30 and TRBJ2-6; TRBD1 matches at 9 bases. The germline gives CDR1 GTSNPN, CDR2 SVGIG (reference sequence). V lost 0 bases to trimming and J lost 2 bases; unmatched junction nucleotides: 5. This CDR3 has 17 residues. CDR3 sequence: CAWSVPGQGAGANVLTF. CDR3 sequence (DNA): TGTGCCTGGAGTGTACCGGGACAGGGAGCTGGGGCCAACGTCCTGACTTTC.

The genes are TRBV25-1 and TRBJ1-5; no firm D call. The CDR3 has 17 residues. Trimming took off 1 base at V and 1 base at J, with 14 bases between the two ends. Germline-derived CDR1 and CDR2 are MGHDK and SYGVNS. Written as DNA, the CDR3 is TGTGCCAGCAGTGAATTGGAGGAAGGTTTCAGCAATCAGCCCCAGCATTTT. Translated, it gives CASSELEEGFSNQPQHF.

This clonotype was seen more than once but under ten times. The rearrangement joins TRBV6-5 to TRBJ1-2, with D perhaps TRBD1 (5 bases). CDR1 is MNHEY and CDR2 is SVGAGI in the germline V gene. This CDR3 spans 14 amino acids. V was trimmed by 6 bases and J by 4 bases, leaving 15 bases between them. In DNA form, the CDR3 reads TGTGCCAGCAGGCCACCCGGGACGGCCTATGGCTACACCTTC. The encoded protein is CASRPPGTAYGYTF.

The genes are TRBV2 and TRBJ2-1; 9 nucleotides align to TRBD1. The tail of the sequence fits TRBJ2-7 better, so the J call may be wrong. CDR3 size: 14 residues. Germline values: CDR1 SNHLY, CDR2 FYNNEI. CDR3 protein: CASPGQGTYNEQYF. In DNA form, the CDR3 reads TGTGCCAGCCCGGGACAGGGCACCTACAATGAGCAGTACTTC.

Written as DNA, the CDR3 is TGTGCTAGTGGTTTGGGAGGACAGCAAGAGACCCAGTACTTC. Translation: CASGLGGQQETQYF. The rearrangement uses TRBV12-5 and TRBJ2-5, with D perhaps matching TRBD1 (6 bases). The germline gives CDR1 LGHNT, CDR2 FRNRAP. This CDR3 spans 14 amino acids. V was shortened by 1 base and J by 2 bases, with 8 bases between the two germline ends.

V usage is TRBV4-1 and J usage is TRBJ1-2; the match to TRBD1 covers 10 bases. The CDR3 length is 16 residues. CDR1 and CDR2 from the germline V gene are MGHRA and YSYEKL. V lost 1 base to trimming and J lost 5 bases; unmatched junction nucleotides: 7. The CDR3 loop reads CASSQGRDRGRYGYTF. CDR3 coding DNA: TGCGCCAGCAGCCAAGGGCGGGACAGGGGCCGGTATGGCTACACCTTC.

This clonotype was observed a few times. The chain joins TRBV29-1 to TRBJ2-7, with a tentative D call TRBD1 (5 bases). The V end lost 6 bases, the J end lost 6 bases, and 15 bases lay between the germline ends. CDR1 SQVTM and CDR2 ANQGSEA come from the germline V gene. This CDR3 region has 12 residues. The CDR3 region has the DNA TGCAGCGTGGTCGACAGTGCCTCCGAGCAGTACTTC. Its translation is CSVVDSASEQYF.

This rearrangement joins TRBV20-1 to TRBJ1-1; no clear D gene. With 0 bases removed from V and 7 bases from J, the gap between germline ends came to 12 bases. Germline V gives CDR1 DFQATT, CDR2 SNEGSKA (reference sequence). The CDR3 runs to 13 residues. The CDR3 DNA is TGCAGTGCTAGAGATTCCAACTATTATGAAGCTTTCTTT. As protein: CSARDSNYYEAFF.

J is TRBJ2-1 and V is TRBV7-9; the D gene could be TRBD1 or TRBD2 (5 bases each). V was pared by 4 bases and J by 5 bases, with 15 bases between. The CDR3 has 15 amino acids. Germline V CDR1 and CDR2: SEHNR, FQNEAQ (reference sequence). The CDR3 reads CASSSVMGTHNEQFF. CDR3 DNA sequence: TGTGCCAGCAGCTCCGTAATGGGGACCCACAATGAGCAGTTCTTC.

The V and J genes are TRBV25-1 and TRBJ1-1; D remains unclear. CDR1 and CDR2 (germline): MGHDK, SYGVNS. The CDR3 sequence is 14 residues long. The V gene lost 3 bases and the J gene lost 2 bases, with 10 bases spanning the gap. The CDR3 DNA reads TGTGCCAGCAGTGATATCGGGATCAACACTGAAGCTTTCTTT. It is translated as CASSDIGINTEAFF.

The V and J genes are TRBV6-2 or TRBV6-3 and TRBJ2-1, with 8 bases aligning to TRBD2. Germline loops: CDR1 MNHEY, CDR2 SVGEGT. V gave up 6 bases and J gave up 6 bases; unmatched junction bases: 10. The CDR3 spans 15 residues. CDR3 amino acids: CASSPVGLAGNEQFF. The CDR3 DNA reads TGTGCCAGCAGCCCCGTCGGGCTAGCGGGCAATGAGCAGTTCTTC.

The V call is TRBV12-3 or TRBV12-4, the J call TRBJ1-1, with D unclear. Trimming left V 6 bases short and J 1 base short, with 21 bases between. The CDR3 consists of 17 residues. CDR3 protein: CASSSLRHMVANTEAFF. CDR3 sequence (DNA): TGTGCCAGCAGCTCCTTGAGGCATATGGTGGCGAACACTGAAGCTTTCTTT.

This clonotype was seen a handful of times. This chain uses TRBV18 with TRBJ1-2; tentative D call: TRBD1 (5 bases). Trimming cost V 6 bases and J 4 bases, with 12 bases left between them. Germline values: CDR1 KGHSH, CDR2 LQKENI. This CDR3 has 13 amino acids. The CDR3 loop reads CASSLRDGYGYTF. In nucleotides, the CDR3 is TGTGCCAGCTCCCTCCGGGACGGCTATGGCTACACCTTC.

The chain couples TRBV6-5 to TRBJ1-1, with D hard to call. This CDR3 has 15 amino acids. Trimming left V 2 bases short and J 1 base short, with 11 bases between. Germline CDR1 is MNHEY and CDR2 is SVGAGI. CDR3 nucleotide sequence: TGTGCCAGCAGTTACGAGTGGGGAGCGAACACTGAAGCTTTCTTT. It translates to CASSYEWGANTEAFF.

CDR3 sequence reads: CASSYLLGAGYEQYF. The CDR3 coding sequence is TGTGCCAGCAGTTACCTGTTAGGGGCGGGCTACGAGCAGTACTTC. The chain combines TRBV6-6 with TRBJ2-7; either TRBD1 or TRBD2 may fit D (5 bases each). The CDR3 covers 15 residues. Germline values: CDR1 MNHNY, CDR2 SVGAGI (reference sequence). V lost 2 bases and J 3 bases, leaving 14 bases between the germline ends.

The chain is built from TRBV2 and TRBJ2-4, with 8 nucleotides matching TRBD1. The CDR3 contains 12 residues. Germline trimming cut 6 bases from V and 13 bases from J; bases unmatched to any gene: 8. Germline assignment: CDR1 SNHLY and CDR2 FYNNEI. The CDR3 region has the DNA TGTGCCAGCAGGAGACAGGGGTCGGTCCAGTACTTC. Its protein product is CASRRQGSVQYF.

This clonotype showed up just a few times. The chain combines TRBV10-3 with TRBJ2-1; D gene ambiguous. CDR1 ENHRY and CDR2 SYGVKD come from the germline V gene. Deletions cut 0 bases from V and 0 bases from J, with 9 bases between. The CDR3 extends over 16 amino acids. The CDR3 sequence: CAISESRRSSYNEQFF. CDR3 coding DNA: TGTGCCATCAGTGAGTCTAGGCGGAGCTCCTACAATGAGCAGTTCTTC.

This clonotype was recorded a few times. The chain recombines TRBV7-8 with TRBJ1-4; D is ambiguous. The germline V gene encodes CDR1 SGHVS and CDR2 FQNEAQ. This CDR3 is built from 12 residues. V was clipped by 1 base and J by 8 bases, with 5 bases between them. CDR3 nucleotide sequence: TGTGCCAGCAGCTTAGAGGTGGAAAAACTGTTTTTT. This gives the protein CASSLEVEKLFF.

This rearrangement joins TRBV10-3 to TRBJ1-6; weak D call: TRBD1 (5 bases). The germline V gene encodes CDR1 ENHRY and CDR2 SYGVKD. This CDR3 has 15 residues. V dropped 2 bases and J dropped 8 bases, with 13 bases sitting between them. The CDR3 here is CAISERAGADSPLHF. CDR3 in DNA: TGTGCCATCAGTGAGCGGGCCGGGGCTGATTCACCCCTCCACTTT.

V is TRBV3-1 and J is TRBJ1-2; the D is unclear. This CDR3 contains 12 residues. The germline V gene encodes CDR1 LGHDT and CDR2 YNNKEL (reference sequence). Trimming removed 5 bases from V and 3 bases from J, with 7 bases in between. CDR3 amino acids: CASSYGYYGYTF. As DNA, the CDR3 is TGTGCCAGCAGCTATGGATACTATGGCTACACCTTC.